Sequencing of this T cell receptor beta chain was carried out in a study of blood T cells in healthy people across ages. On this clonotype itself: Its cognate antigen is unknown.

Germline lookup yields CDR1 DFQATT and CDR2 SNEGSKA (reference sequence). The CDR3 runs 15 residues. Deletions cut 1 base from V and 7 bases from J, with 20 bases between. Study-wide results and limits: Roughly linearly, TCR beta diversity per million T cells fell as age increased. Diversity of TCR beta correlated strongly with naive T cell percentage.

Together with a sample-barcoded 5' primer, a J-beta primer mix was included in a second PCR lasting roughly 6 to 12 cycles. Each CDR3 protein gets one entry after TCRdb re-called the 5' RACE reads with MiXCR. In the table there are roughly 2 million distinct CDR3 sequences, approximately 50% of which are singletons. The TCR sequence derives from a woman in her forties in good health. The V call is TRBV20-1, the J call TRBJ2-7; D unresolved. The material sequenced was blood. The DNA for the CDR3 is TGCAGTGCTAGAGTTAGGACCAACCTCTACAATGAGCAGTACTTC. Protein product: CSARVRTNLYNEQYF.